One and the same sample provided the 15 T cell receptor beta chains below, sequenced in a study of molecular identifiers for immune sequencing clone quantification. TCRdb recomputed calls from the PCR reads with MiXCR, one row per CDR3 protein. The repertoire has tens of thousands of distinct CDR3 sequences, 15% to 20% of them found once; the top ten carry roughly 0.8%. What was sequenced was naive CD8+ T cells from blood, with Jurkat cell RNA spiked in. Subset reported: FACS-sorted CD8+CD4-CCR7+CD45RA+ naive T cells. These receptors were taken from a human donor in good health. Some libraries in this study had Jurkat cell RNA spiked in.

Remarks on this clonotype: This could be a read error, since a much larger clone is one nucleotide away. This sequence joins TRBV7-9 and TRBJ2-7; TRBD1 matches at 7 bases. This CDR3 spans 14 amino acids. Trimming cost V 5 bases and J 4 bases; bases outside gene matches: 8. The germline V gene encodes CDR1 SEHNR and CDR2 FQNEAQ (reference sequence). The CDR3 is CASSKQGTMYEQYF. The CDR3 nucleotides read TGTGCCAGCAGCAAACAGGGGACCATGTACGAGCAGTACTTC. Full variable domain (rest looked up from reference TRBV7-9 and TRBJ2-7): DTGVSQNPRHKITKRGQNVTFRCDPISEHNRLYWYRQTLGQGPEFLTYFQNEAQLEKSRLLSDRFSAERPKGSFSTLEIQRTEQGDSAMYLCASSKQGTMYEQYFGPGTRLTVT.

This clonotype has a count of ten or more. V and J are TRBV13 and TRBJ1-1; 7 nucleotides match TRBD1. This CDR3 region has 13 residues. The germline CDR1 and CDR2 sequences are PRHDT and FYEKMQ (reference sequence). V was clipped by 5 bases and J by 10 bases; unmatched bases: 10. CDR3 loop: CASSATGNFGAFF. The CDR3 nucleotides read TGTGCCAGCAGCGCGACAGGGAATTTCGGAGCTTTCTTT. Supplemented by reference TRBV13 and TRBJ1-1, the full variable domain reads AAGVIQSPRHLIKEKRETATLKCYPIPRHDTVYWYQQGPGQDPQFLISFYEKMQSDKGSIPDRFSAQQFSDYHSELNMSSLELGDSALYFCASSATGNFGAFFGQGTRLTVV.

Regarding this clonotype: This clone may be a read error of a much larger clone one base away. The rearrangement joins TRBV12-5 to TRBJ1-3; D remains ambiguous. From germline, CDR1 is LGHNT and CDR2 FRNRAP. This CDR3 comprises 15 residues. Here the CDR3 reads CASGLLRNSGNTTYF. The CDR3 DNA sequence: TGTGCTAGTGGTTTGCTGAGGAACTCTGGAAACACCACATATTTT.

This clonotype came up many times. The V and J genes are TRBV9 and TRBJ2-6; no definite D call. Germline lookup yields CDR1 SGDLS and CDR2 YYNGEE. The CDR3 consists of 16 residues. V lost 3 bases, J lost 0 bases, and 10 bases lay in between. This CDR3 reads CASSATPNSGANVLTF. The CDR3 DNA reads TGTGCCAGCAGCGCCACACCAAACTCTGGGGCCAACGTCCTGACTTTC.

This clonotype was observed at least ten times. The chain is built from TRBV7-9 and TRBJ2-1, with TRBD2 as a possible D gene (5 bases). The V gene's germline CDR1 is SEHNR and CDR2 FQNEAQ (reference sequence). The CDR3 totals 14 residues. Trimming cost V 1 base and J 5 bases, with 9 bases left between them. This CDR3 is CASSLVPGDNEQFF. The DNA for the CDR3 is TGTGCCAGCAGCTTAGTTCCCGGGGACAATGAGCAGTTCTTC.

Of note for this clonotype: A much larger clone differs by one base, so this may be a read error. Written as DNA, the CDR3 is TGCGCCAGCAGCTTGGACCCCGGGACGGTGAACACCGGGGGGCTGTTTTTT. Protein sequence: CASSLDPGTVNTGGLFF. This chain connects TRBV5-1 to TRBJ2-2, with D perhaps matching TRBD2 (6 bases). Germline CDR1 SGHRS, CDR2 YFSETQ. The CDR3 has 17 residues.

This clonotype was recorded at least ten times. V and J are TRBV27 and TRBJ2-7; 12 bases align to TRBD2. Trimming at V came to 5 bases and at J to 7 bases, leaving 6 bases not matched to a gene. Germline V CDR1 and CDR2: MNHEY, SMNVEV (reference sequence). This CDR3 comprises 14 residues. The CDR3 DNA reads TGTGCCAGCAGTAGACTAGCGGGAGTTCGTGAGCAGTACTTC. Its translation is CASSRLAGVREQYF.

At least ten counts were recorded for this clonotype. The V gene is TRBV5-6, the J gene TRBJ1-2, with TRBD1 matching 8 bases. The CDR3 spans 16 residues. V lost 2 bases to trimming and J lost 2 bases; unmatched junction nucleotides: 8. In germline, CDR1 is SGHDT, CDR2 YYEEEE. In nucleotides, the CDR3 is TGTGCCAGCAGCTTCAGCTCCGGACAGGGAAACTATGGCTACACCTTC. It yields the protein CASSFSSGQGNYGYTF.

There are many counts of this clonotype. The gene calls are TRBV11-2 and TRBJ2-3; 7 nucleotides agree with TRBD2. This CDR3 region has 14 residues. Germline values: CDR1 SGHAT, CDR2 FQNNGV. With V trimmed by 5 bases and J by 2 bases, 4 bases remained unmatched. The CDR3 region is CASSLADDTDTQYF. The CDR3 DNA follows: TGTGCCAGCAGCCTAGCGGACGACACAGATACGCAGTATTTT.

This clonotype was recorded at least ten times. The rearrangement links TRBV18 to TRBJ2-7; TRBD1 matches 12 bases. J lost 5 bases, V lost 3 bases, and 8 bases had no gene match. The CDR3 is 16 amino acids. Germline loops: CDR1 KGHSH, CDR2 LQKENI. The CDR3 coding sequence is TGTGCCAGCTCACCTCCCGGGACAGGGGGCCTAGACGAGCAGTACTTC. This translates into CASSPPGTGGLDEQYF. Full variable domain (remainder filled in from reference TRBV18 and TRBJ2-7): NAGVMQNPRHLVRRRGQEARLRCSPMKGHSHVYWYRQLPEEGLKFMVYLQKENIIDESGMPKERFSAEFPKEGPSILRIQQVVRGDSAAYFCASSPPGTGGLDEQYFGPGTRLTVT.

In its sample, this clonotype was seen many times. This chain uses TRBV30 with TRBJ2-2; D is undetermined. The CDR3 spans 13 residues. Trimming stripped 2 bases from V and 1 base from J, with 5 bases between. The germline V gene has CDR1 GTSNPN and CDR2 SVGIG (reference sequence). This CDR3 reads CAWSPRNTGELFF. Written as DNA, the CDR3 is TGTGCCTGGAGTCCTCGGAACACCGGGGAGCTGTTTTTT.

The sample holds many counts of this clonotype. This chain joins TRBV19 and TRBJ2-3; D not certain. Trimming cost V 5 bases and J 5 bases, with 11 bases left between them. CDR1 is LNHDA and CDR2 is SQIVND in the germline V gene (reference sequence). CDR3 length equals 13 residues. CDR3 region: CASSERYRDTQYF. The CDR3 nucleotides read TGTGCCAGTAGTGAAAGATATAGAGATACGCAGTATTTT. The whole variable domain, remainder taken from reference TRBV19 and TRBJ2-3, is DGGITQSPKYLFRKEGQNVTLSCEQNLNHDAMYWYRQDPGQGLRLIYYSQIVNDFQKGDIAEGYSVSREKKESFPLTVTSAQKNPTAFYLCASSERYRDTQYFGPGTRLTVL.

This clonotype has a count of ten or more. The J gene is TRBJ2-7, the V gene TRBV18, with D perhaps TRBD1 (6 bases). Trimming took off 1 base at V and 5 bases at J, with 15 bases between the two ends. The CDR3 contains 15 residues. Per the germline V gene, CDR1 is KGHSH and CDR2 is LQKENI. CDR3 nucleotide sequence: TGTGCCAGCTCACCACTCGGCAGGGGCGCCGACGAGCAGTACTTC. Its protein product is CASSPLGRGADEQYF.

Regarding this clonotype: A read error may explain this, as a much larger clone is one base away. The DNA of the CDR3 is TGTGCCAGTAGTATTGGATACACCGGGGAGCTGGTTTTT. Its translation: CASSIGYTGELVF. The chain couples TRBV19 to TRBJ2-2; a possible D gene is TRBD2 (5 bases). The germline gives CDR1 LNHDA, CDR2 SQIVND (reference sequence). The CDR3 extends over 13 amino acids.

This clonotype occurred many times. This chain connects TRBV4-1 to TRBJ1-4; a possible D gene is TRBD1 (6 bases). The CDR3 covers 12 residues. Trimming removed 3 bases at V and 8 bases at J, with 7 bases between. The germline V gene encodes CDR1 MGHRA and CDR2 YSYEKL. CDR3 residues: CASSHDREKLFF. DNA of the CDR3: TGCGCCAGCAGCCACGACAGGGAAAAACTGTTTTTT.